The 25 T cell receptor beta chains below come from one sample, sequenced in a study of control samples from healthy donors and cancer patients. Sequencing used immunoSEQ multiplex PCR; TCRdb keeps in-frame clones, though not all of them. The repertoire has approximately 86,000 clones, over 75% of them found once; the top ten carry 2.1%. Sequencing used blood. These receptors came from a woman aged 40 to 50 in good health.

V usage is TRBV27 and J usage is TRBJ2-1; tentatively, D is TRBD2 (6 bases). The V gene lost 7 bases and the J gene lost 6 bases, with 25 bases spanning the gap. Germline-derived CDR1 and CDR2 are MNHEY and SMNVEV (reference sequence). This CDR3 is built from 17 residues. The CDR3 protein is CASMWRDHSGQFNEQFF. CDR3 DNA: TGTGCCAGCATGTGGAGGGACCACTCCGGACAATTCAATGAGCAGTTCTTC.

This clone came up a few times. The CDR3 is CASSQVRGGHYEQYF. The DNA of the CDR3 is TGCGCCAGCAGCCAAGTACGCGGGGGACACTACGAGCAGTACTTC. J is TRBJ2-7 and V is TRBV4-1; weak D call: TRBD2 (7 bases). Trimming pared 1 base from V and 3 bases from J, leaving 13 bases between. The CDR3 runs 15 residues. Germline CDR1 MGHRA, CDR2 YSYEKL.

This chain's CDR3 is CASCPRGQGSYEQYF. The CDR3, as DNA: TGTGCCAGTTGCCCTAGGGGACAGGGCTCCTACGAGCAGTACTTC. The rearrangement joins TRBV27 to TRBJ2-7; 9 nucleotides align to TRBD1. CDR1 MNHEY and CDR2 SMNVEV come from the germline V gene (reference sequence). The CDR3 loop spans 15 amino acids. V gave up 9 bases and J gave up 0 bases; unmatched junction bases: 9.

The genes are TRBV19 and TRBJ1-1; a possible D gene is TRBD1 (5 bases). V gave up 6 bases and J gave up 2 bases, with 10 bases separating them. CDR3 size: 13 residues. Germline CDR1 reads LNHDA; CDR2 reads SQIVND (reference sequence). CDR3 coding DNA: TGTGCCAGTAGCATAACAGGAAACACTGAAGCTTTCTTT. As protein: CASSITGNTEAFF. Filled out from reference TRBV19 and TRBJ1-1, the complete variable domain reads DGGITQSPKYLFRKEGQNVTLSCEQNLNHDAMYWYRQDPGQGLRLIYYSQIVNDFQKGDIAEGYSVSREKKESFPLTVTSAQKNPTAFYLCASSITGNTEAFFGQGTRLTVV.

This chain links TRBV4-3 with TRBJ1-1, with D possibly TRBD1 on 6 matching bases. Trimming took 1 base from V and 2 from J, leaving 8 bases between them. This CDR3 is 14 amino acids long. Germline lookup yields CDR1 LGHNA and CDR2 YSLEER. The CDR3 region has the DNA TGCGCCAGCAGCCAAGTAGGGGGTAACACTGAAGCTTTCTTT. It specifies CASSQVGGNTEAFF.

The CDR3 sequence is CAWSVWASGENEQFF. CDR3 DNA sequence: TGTGCCTGGAGTGTATGGGCTAGCGGGGAGAATGAGCAGTTCTTC. This rearrangement joins TRBV30 to TRBJ2-1; 9 bases fit TRBD2. The germline CDR1 and CDR2 sequences are GTSNPN and SVGIG (reference sequence). V trimming: 0 bases; J trimming: 7 bases; junction bases outside the gene matches: 7. The CDR3 spans 15 residues.

The chain has TRBV11-3 and TRBJ2-1; 8 bases are shared with TRBD2. CDR3 length: 13 amino acids. From germline, CDR1 is SGHNT and CDR2 YENEEA. With V trimmed by 8 bases and J by 8 bases, 8 bases remained unmatched. CDR3 nucleotides: TGTGCCAGCCGTCCGGGGGGGAACGATGAGCAGTTCTTC. This encodes CASRPGGNDEQFF.

The chain uses TRBV4-1 and TRBJ2-7; the D gene is possibly TRBD2 (6 bases). The CDR3 extends over 14 amino acids. Germline CDR1 MGHRA, CDR2 YSYEKL. Trimming removed 3 bases at V and 4 bases at J, with 13 bases between. The DNA for the CDR3 is TGCGCCAGCAGCCAGGGCGGGGCGCGTTACGAGCAGTACTTC. Translating gives CASSQGGARYEQYF.

This chain uses TRBV5-1 with TRBJ2-1; maybe TRBD2 (6 bases). Trimming cost V 1 base and J 2 bases, with 10 bases left between them. The CDR3 consists of 15 residues. Germline V gene data show CDR1 as SGHRS and CDR2 as YFSETQ. CDR3 DNA: TGCGCCAGCAGCTTGCTTAGCGGAGCCTACAATGAGCAGTTCTTC. Its protein product is CASSLLSGAYNEQFF.

The rearrangement joins TRBV6-5 to TRBJ1-1; the D gene is possibly TRBD1 (5 bases). There are 12 residues in the CDR3. Germline V CDR1 and CDR2: MNHEY, SVGAGI. Trimming pared 7 bases from V and 1 base from J, leaving 7 bases between. The chain's CDR3 is CASIGTNTEAFF. CDR3 in DNA: TGTGCCAGCATAGGGACGAACACTGAAGCTTTCTTT.

This clone occurred once. The chain employs TRBV7-7 and TRBJ2-5; D possibly corresponds to TRBD2 (5 bases). The germline V gene encodes CDR1 SSHAT and CDR2 FNYEAQ (reference sequence). Trimming pared 5 bases from V and 6 bases from J, leaving 16 bases between. The CDR3 runs 14 residues. CDR3 sequence: CASSPSAGVKTQYF. CDR3 DNA sequence: TGTGCCAGCAGCCCATCGGCCGGGGTAAAGACCCAGTACTTC.

J is TRBJ2-7 and V is TRBV7-2; D may be TRBD2 (6 bases). The CDR3 has 14 residues. Trimming pared 0 bases from V and 4 bases from J, leaving 10 bases between. Germline-derived CDR1 and CDR2 are SGHTA and FQGNSA. This chain's CDR3 is CASSLAPGRYEQYF. The CDR3 DNA sequence: TGTGCCAGCAGCTTAGCCCCAGGGAGGTACGAGCAGTACTTC. The full variable domain, in which reference TRBV7-2 and TRBJ2-7 provide the parts outside the CDR3, is GAGVSQSPSNKVTEKGKDVELRCDPISGHTALYWYRQSLGQGLEFLIYFQGNSAPDKSGLPSDRFSAERTGGSVSTLTIQRTQQEDSAVYLCASSLAPGRYEQYFGPGTRLTVT.

This rearrangement joins TRBV30 to TRBJ1-2; TRBD1 aligns across 8 bases. Germline trimming cut 0 bases from V and 6 bases from J; bases unmatched to any gene: 3. The germline V gene encodes CDR1 GTSNPN and CDR2 SVGIG (reference sequence). CDR3 length equals 13 residues. CDR3 coding DNA: TGTGCCTGGAGTGTCGGACAGGGCAATGGCTACACCTTC. Protein product: CAWSVGQGNGYTF.

This clone was counted between two and nine times. The chain carries TRBV4-3 and TRBJ1-1; a weak D match, TRBD1 (5 bases). The CDR3 contains 14 residues. From germline, CDR1 is LGHNA and CDR2 YSLEER. The V gene lost 0 bases and the J gene lost 7 bases, with 12 bases spanning the gap. DNA for the CDR3: TGCGCCAGCAGCCAAGACCCCGGGACGTTTGAAGCTTTCTTT. Amino acid sequence: CASSQDPGTFEAFF.

This chain uses TRBV6-5 with TRBJ1-6; the D is unclear. Trimming took off 0 bases at V and 5 bases at J, with 8 bases between the two ends. Germline assignment: CDR1 MNHEY and CDR2 SVGAGI. This CDR3 is built from 15 residues. Here the CDR3 DNA reads TGTGCCAGCAGTTACTCGACACAGAATAATTCACCCCTCCACTTT. Protein sequence: CASSYSTQNNSPLHF.

The chain recombines TRBV11-1 with TRBJ2-1; no clear D. V lost 5 bases and J lost 10, with 15 bases in between. Germline CDR1 reads SGHAT; CDR2 reads FQDESV (reference sequence). The CDR3 is 13 residues long. CDR3 sequence: CASSLTSMQEQFF. The CDR3 DNA reads TGTGCCAGCAGCCTCACTTCGATGCAGGAGCAGTTCTTC.

The rearrangement uses TRBV2 and TRBJ1-1; TRBD1 matches 9 bases. The CDR3 loop spans 14 amino acids. Germline V lookup: CDR1 SNHLY, CDR2 FYNNEI. The V and J ends lost 3 bases and 3 bases, in that order; junction bases with no gene match: 2. The CDR3: CASSDRTGDTEAFF. CDR3 nucleotide sequence: TGTGCCAGCAGTGACAGGACAGGGGACACTGAAGCTTTCTTT.

This chain uses TRBV24-1 with TRBJ1-5; D unresolved. Germline V gene data show CDR1 as KGHDR and CDR2 as SFDVKD. The CDR3 loop spans 14 amino acids. The V end was cut by 0 bases, the J end by 4 bases, with 6 bases between. The CDR3 is CATSDLSGNQPQHF. CDR3 in DNA: TGTGCCACCAGTGATTTGTCGGGGAATCAGCCCCAGCATTTT.

This chain uses TRBV30 with TRBJ2-3, with D perhaps matching TRBD1 or TRBD2 (5 bases each). There are 14 residues in the CDR3. V was pared by 2 bases and J by 4 bases, with 13 bases between. Germline CDR1 is GTSNPN and CDR2 is SVGIG (reference sequence). The CDR3 reads CAWSRGELADTQYF. The DNA for the CDR3 is TGTGCCTGGAGTCGAGGGGAGCTCGCAGATACGCAGTATTTT.

The rearrangement links TRBV5-1 to TRBJ2-1, with D unresolved. Germline CDR1 reads SGHRS; CDR2 reads YFSETQ. This CDR3 contains 15 residues. V was pared by 5 bases and J by 0 bases, with 12 bases between. The CDR3: CASRPLLSSYNEQFF. The CDR3 bases are TGCGCCAGCAGACCCCTCCTGAGCTCCTACAATGAGCAGTTCTTC.

The gene calls are TRBV3-1 (or the pseudogene TRBV3-2) and TRBJ2-5; D is uncertain. Trimming took off 4 bases at V and 1 base at J, with 10 bases between the two ends. Germline V gene data show CDR1 as LGHDT and CDR2 as YNNKEL (reference sequence). This CDR3 contains 14 residues. The CDR3 loop reads CASSLQVAQETQYF. CDR3 nucleotides: TGTGCCAGCAGCCTCCAAGTGGCCCAAGAGACCCAGTACTTC.

This sequence joins TRBV14 and TRBJ2-7; TRBD1 is a possible D gene (6 bases). Germline loops: CDR1 SGHDN, CDR2 FVKESK. The CDR3 has 13 residues. V lost 2 bases to trimming and J lost 7 bases, with 12 bases between them. The CDR3 DNA reads TGTGCCAGCAGCCAAAACAGGGTTGGGGAGCAGTACTTC. It yields the protein CASSQNRVGEQYF.

This clone came up a few times. The chain carries TRBV10-2 and TRBJ1-1, with D maybe TRBD1 (6 bases). Germline lookup yields CDR1 WSHSY and CDR2 SAAADI. The length of the CDR3 is 13 residues. Trimming removed 6 bases at V and 4 bases at J, with 12 bases between. CDR3 in amino acids: CASRGGGITEAFF. The CDR3 DNA is TGCGCCAGCAGAGGGGGAGGGATCACTGAAGCTTTCTTT.

V and J are TRBV27 and TRBJ1-5; D perhaps matches TRBD1 (6 bases). V lost 5 bases, J lost 5 bases, and 19 bases lay in between. The CDR3 runs 16 residues. Germline V lookup: CDR1 MNHEY, CDR2 SMNVEV (reference sequence). CDR3 in amino acids: CASSPRHPRGDQPQHF. The CDR3 bases are TGTGCCAGCAGTCCCCGGCACCCGAGGGGGGATCAGCCCCAGCATTTT.

This chain connects TRBV4-3 to TRBJ1-2; TRBD1 might be the D (6 bases). The CDR3 extends over 14 amino acids. The V gene's germline CDR1 is LGHNA and CDR2 YSLEER. Trimming took 0 bases from V and 4 from J, leaving 9 bases between them. CDR3 in DNA: TGCGCCAGCAGCCAAGATAGAGGGGGCTATGGCTACACCTTC. Protein: CASSQDRGGYGYTF.